What follows are 5 T cell receptor beta chains derived from one specimen sequenced in a study of radiation and T cells in renal cell carcinoma. Time point in this sample: blood 2 weeks post-SBRT. Treatment meaning: 15 Gy SBRT to primary tumor, nephrectomy 4 weeks later. The protocol was immunoSEQ multiplex PCR, while the TCRdb copy is restricted to in-frame clones and leaves out a portion. The sample lists some 120,000 clones, about four fifths seen once, with roughly 6% in the top ten. This specimen consisted of blood, obtained from a patient whose treatment included radiotherapy and nephrectomy. The origin of the receptors is a man between 50 and 59 years old with renal cell carcinoma.

The rearrangement joins TRBV5-4 to TRBJ2-7; tentative D call: TRBD2 (5 bases). Germline values: CDR1 SGHNT, CDR2 YYREEE (reference sequence). V was pared by 0 bases and J by 7 bases, with 14 bases between. The CDR3 extends over 14 amino acids. CDR3 bases: TGTGCCAGCAGCTTGGCCGGCGTGGGCGGGGAGCAGTACTTC. It translates to CASSLAGVGGEQYF.

V gene TRBV7-2 combines with J gene TRBJ2-2; 10 nucleotides align to TRBD2. Germline trimming cut 5 bases from V and 6 bases from J; bases unmatched to any gene: 6. CDR1 is SGHTA and CDR2 is FQGNSA in the germline V gene. The CDR3 runs 15 residues. For the CDR3, the DNA is TGTGCCAGCAGCGAATCTAGCGGGAGTGCCGGGGAGCTGTTTTTT. Translated: CASSESSGSAGELFF.

This rearrangement joins TRBV7-9 to TRBJ2-5; no firm D call. The germline gives CDR1 SEHNR, CDR2 FQNEAQ (reference sequence). This CDR3 contains 12 residues. V dropped 3 bases and J dropped 5 bases, with 7 bases sitting between them. The CDR3 region is CASSFVGETQYF. CDR3 sequence (DNA): TGTGCCAGCAGCTTCGTGGGGGAGACCCAGTACTTC.

The V call is TRBV9, the J call TRBJ2-1; the match to TRBD2 covers 11 bases. There are 18 residues in the CDR3. Germline loops: CDR1 SGDLS, CDR2 YYNGEE. V lost 0 bases and J lost 3; bases outside the gene matches: 8. CDR3 sequence: CASSVAASGGPYYNEQFF. The CDR3 region has the DNA TGTGCCAGCAGCGTAGCCGCTAGCGGGGGGCCTTACTACAATGAGCAGTTCTTC.

This clone came up many times. V and J are TRBV2 and TRBJ1-1; no reliable D call. The CDR3 sequence is 14 residues long. Germline CDR1 is SNHLY and CDR2 is FYNNEI. Deletions cut 3 bases from V and 0 bases from J, with 8 bases between. CDR3 coding DNA: TGTGCCAGCAGTGATCGGTGGGTGAACACTGAAGCTTTCTTT. Its translation is CASSDRWVNTEAFF.